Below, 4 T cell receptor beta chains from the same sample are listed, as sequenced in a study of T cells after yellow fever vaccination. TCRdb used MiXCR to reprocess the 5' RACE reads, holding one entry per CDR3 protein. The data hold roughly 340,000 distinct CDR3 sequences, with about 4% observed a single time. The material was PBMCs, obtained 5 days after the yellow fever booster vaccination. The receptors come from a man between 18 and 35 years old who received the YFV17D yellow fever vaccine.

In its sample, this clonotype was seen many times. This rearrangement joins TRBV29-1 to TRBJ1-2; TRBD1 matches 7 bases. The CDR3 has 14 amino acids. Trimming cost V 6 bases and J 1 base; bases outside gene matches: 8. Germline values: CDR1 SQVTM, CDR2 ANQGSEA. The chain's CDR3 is CSVAGTALNYGYTF. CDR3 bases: TGCAGCGTAGCCGGGACAGCGCTTAACTATGGCTACACCTTC.

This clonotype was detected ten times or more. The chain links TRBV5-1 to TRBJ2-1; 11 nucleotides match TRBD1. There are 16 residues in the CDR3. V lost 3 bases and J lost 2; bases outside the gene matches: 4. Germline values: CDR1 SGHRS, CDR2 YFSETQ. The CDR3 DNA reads TGCGCCAGCAGCTCACCGGACAGGGGGCCCTACAATGAGCAGTTCTTC. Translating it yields CASSSPDRGPYNEQFF.

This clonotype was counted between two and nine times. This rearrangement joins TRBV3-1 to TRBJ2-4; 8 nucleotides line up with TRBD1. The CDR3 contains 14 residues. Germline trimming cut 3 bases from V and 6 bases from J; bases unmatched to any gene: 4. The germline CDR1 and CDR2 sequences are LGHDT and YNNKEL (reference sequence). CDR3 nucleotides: TGTGCCAGCAGCCACACCGACAGGGGAAACATTCAGTACTTC. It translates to CASSHTDRGNIQYF.

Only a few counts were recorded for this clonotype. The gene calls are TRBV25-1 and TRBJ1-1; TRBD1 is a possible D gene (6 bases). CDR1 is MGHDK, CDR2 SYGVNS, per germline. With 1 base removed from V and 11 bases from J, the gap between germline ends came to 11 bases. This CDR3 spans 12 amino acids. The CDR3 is CASSEFGGGAFF. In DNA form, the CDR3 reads TGTGCCAGCAGTGAATTCGGGGGGGGCGCTTTCTTT.